This T cell receptor beta chain was sequenced in a study of T cells after yellow fever vaccination. Study outcomes and limitations: Reappearing after the booster were most of the clones from primary vaccination (approximately 96% CD4, 88% CD8).

The table lists this clonotype with a few counts. Its antigen is unidentified. V was trimmed by 5 bases and J by 8 bases, leaving 16 bases between them. The CDR3 contains 14 residues. CDR1 is SGHVS, CDR2 FQNEAQ, per germline. One entry per CDR3 protein results from TCRdb running MiXCR on the 5' RACE reads. The table includes some 110,000 distinct CDR3 sequences, around 8.6% detected once. The sequences come from CD8+ T cells sorted from PBMCs, collected 45 days after the yellow fever booster vaccination. The chain recombines TRBV7-8 with TRBJ2-1; maybe TRBD2 (7 bases). This sequence was found in a man under 40 who received the YFV17D yellow fever vaccine. Here the CDR3 DNA reads TGTGCCAGCAGCCCAGAGGGAGGGGGAGATGAGCAGTTCTTC. Translated, it gives CASSPEGGGDEQFF.